This T cell receptor (beta chain) emerged from a study of regulatory T cells in long-lasting Graves disease. Study-wide results and caveats: Repertoires from persistent disease leaned toward TRBV28, TRBJ1-2 and TRBJ2-5. Persistent Graves' patients showed less TCR diversity than newly diagnosed patients showed.

Time point indicated: persistent/refractory GD, antithyroid drugs over 5 years with positive TRAb. Construction of the TCR library relied on RNA isolated from PBMCs. The sample holds many counts of this clonotype. Its target is unknown. Libraries of TCR beta came from iRepertoire HTBI primers plus Arm-PCR of CDR3 regions. Each CDR3 protein gets one entry after TCRdb re-called the multiplex PCR reads with MiXCR. The sample lists about 400,000 distinct CDR3 sequences, around 20% occurring once. V was pared by 2 bases and J by 8 bases, with 10 bases between. The germline V gene encodes CDR1 SGHTA and CDR2 FQGNSA. The CDR3 is 12 amino acids.

The V gene is TRBV7-2, the J gene TRBJ2-7; perhaps TRBD2 as D (6 bases). This sample comprised peripheral blood mononuclear cells (PBMCs), obtained when the disease was refractory, from a patient treated with antithyroid drugs. The clonotype originates from a female donor with Graves disease. Written as DNA, the CDR3 is TGTGCCAGCAGCTTAACGGAGGGGCAGCAGTACTTC. Encoded protein: CASSLTEGQQYF.